This T cell receptor (beta chain) was obtained from a study of cytomegalovirus exposure and HLA in healthy donors. Study summary: A data release that came early held tens of millions of unique TCRs from HLA-typed donors.

Germline V CDR1 and CDR2: SGHNT, YENEEA. V lost 4 bases, J lost 7 bases, and 7 bases stayed unmatched. This CDR3 has 14 amino acids. With respect to this clone: The target antigen is unknown.

PCR was performed using 60 Vbeta and 13 Jbeta primers. Profiled with immunoSEQ multiplex PCR; TCRdb holds only in-frame clones, not every one. Of some 170,000 clones in the sample, approximately 79% were seen once. Study observations and caveats: Differences between HLA loci emerged in a later analysis of TCR association rates, with DRB1 most and HLA-C fewest.

The receptor comes from a man aged 35-49 years in good health and CMV-seronegative. Sequences were obtained from PBMCs. J is TRBJ2-1 and V is TRBV11-3, with 7 bases that match TRBD2. CDR3 sequence: CASSSMTGGNEQFF. CDR3 coding DNA: TGTGCCAGCAGCTCTATGACGGGGGGTAATGAGCAGTTCTTC. Drawing the rest from reference TRBV11-3 and TRBJ2-1, the complete variable domain is EAGVVQSPRYKIIEKKQPVAFWCNPISGHNTLYWYLQNLGQGPELLIRYENEEAVDDSQLPKDRFSAERLKGVDSTLKIQPAELGDSAVYLCASSSMTGGNEQFFGPGTRLTVL.